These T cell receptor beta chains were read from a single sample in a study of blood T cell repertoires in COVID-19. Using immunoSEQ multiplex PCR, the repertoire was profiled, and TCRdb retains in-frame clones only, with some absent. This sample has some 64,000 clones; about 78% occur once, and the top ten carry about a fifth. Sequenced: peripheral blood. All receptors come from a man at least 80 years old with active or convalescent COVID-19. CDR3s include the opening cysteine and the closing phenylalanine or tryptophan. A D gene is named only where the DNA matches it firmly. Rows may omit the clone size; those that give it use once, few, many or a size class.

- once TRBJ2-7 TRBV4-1 CASSPLNSYEQYF TGCGCCAGCAGCCCACTTAACTCCTACGAGCAGTACTTC
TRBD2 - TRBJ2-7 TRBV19 CATLRGPPGLAAQGLYEQYF TGTGCCACCCTCCGGGGACCGCCGGGACTAGCGGCACAGGGACTATACGAGCAGTACTTC
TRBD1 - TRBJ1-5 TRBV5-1 CASSQGQGGEPQHF TGCGCCAGCAGCCAAGGACAGGGGGGGGAGCCCCAGCATTTT
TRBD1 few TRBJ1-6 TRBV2 CASSERGTGNSPLHF TGTGCCAGCAGTGAGAGGGGGACAGGGAATTCACCCCTCCACTTT
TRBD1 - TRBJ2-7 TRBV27 CASSSQSWTGSSYEQYF TGTGCCAGCAGTTCCCAATCCTGGACAGGGAGCTCCTACGAGCAGTACTTC
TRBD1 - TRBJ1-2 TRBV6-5 CASMVGDRVYGYTF TGTGCCAGCATGGTTGGGGACAGGGTCTATGGCTACACCTTC
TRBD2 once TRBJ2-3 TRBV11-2 CATGRLADTQYF TGTGCCACCGGGAGGTTGGCAGATACGCAGTATTTT
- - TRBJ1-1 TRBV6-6 CASSYSRGRGTEAFF TGTGCCAGCAGTTACTCTAGGGGGAGGGGCACTGAAGCTTTCTTT
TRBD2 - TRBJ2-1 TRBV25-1 CASSGETSGRLNEQFF TGTGCCAGCAGTGGGGAGACTAGCGGGAGGTTGAATGAGCAGTTCTTC
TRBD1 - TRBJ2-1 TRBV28 CASRQGVGNEQFF TGTGCCAGCCGACAGGGGGTAGGGAATGAGCAGTTCTTC
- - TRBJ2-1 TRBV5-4 CASSLWTASYNEQFF TGTGCCAGCAGCTTGTGGACAGCTTCCTACAATGAGCAGTTCTTC
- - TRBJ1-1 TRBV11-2 CASSSPRPREGKMNTEAFF TGTGCCAGCAGCTCCCCTAGACCCAGGGAGGGCAAGATGAACACTGAAGCTTTCTTT
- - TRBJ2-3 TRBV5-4 CASSHRMQGNTDTQYF TGTGCCAGCAGTCATAGAATGCAGGGTAACACAGATACGCAGTATTTT
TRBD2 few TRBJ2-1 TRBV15 CATSEIAGGLWKNEQFF TGTGCCACCAGCGAAATAGCGGGGGGGCTATGGAAAAATGAGCAGTTCTTC
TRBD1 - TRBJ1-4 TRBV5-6 CASAEQGITNEKLFF TGTGCCAGCGCAGAACAGGGGATAACTAATGAAAAACTGTTTTTT
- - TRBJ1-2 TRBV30 CAWSAQVHYGYTF TGTGCCTGGAGTGCGCAGGTACACTATGGCTACACCTTC
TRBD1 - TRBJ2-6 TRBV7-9 CASSFGDRGLGANVLTF TGTGCCAGCAGCTTTGGGGACAGGGGCCTCGGGGCCAACGTCCTGACTTTC
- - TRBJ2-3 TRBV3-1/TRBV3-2 CASSQRQLGTDTQYF TGTGCCAGCAGCCAACGACAGCTCGGCACAGATACGCAGTATTTT
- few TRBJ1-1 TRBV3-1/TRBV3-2 CASSLSTGEAFF TGTGCCAGCAGCCTCTCGACAGGTGAAGCTTTCTTT
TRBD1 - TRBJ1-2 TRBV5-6 CASSPQDRANYGYTF TGTGCCAGCAGCCCACAGGACAGGGCAAACTATGGCTACACCTTC
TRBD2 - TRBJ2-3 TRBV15 CATSKPSGGAGVSTDTQYF TGTGCCACCAGCAAACCTAGCGGGGGGGCCGGGGTGAGCACAGATACGCAGTATTTT
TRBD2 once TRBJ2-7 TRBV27 CASSKIKSGSLYYEQYF TGTGCCAGCAGCAAGATCAAAAGCGGGAGCTTATACTACGAGCAGTACTTC
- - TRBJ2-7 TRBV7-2 CASSPGYEQYF TGTGCCAGCAGCCCGGGGTACGAGCAGTACTTC
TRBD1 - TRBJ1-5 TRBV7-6 CASSLGGDRRNQPQHF TGTGCCAGCAGCTTAGGGGGGGACAGGCGTAATCAGCCCCAGCATTTT
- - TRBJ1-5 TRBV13 CASSTSAEVDQPQHF TGTGCCAGCAGTACGTCTGCAGAGGTAGATCAGCCCCAGCATTTT
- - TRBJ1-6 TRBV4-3 CASSQDARVGYNSPLHF TGCGCCAGCAGCCAAGATGCCAGGGTCGGTTATAATTCACCCCTCCACTTT
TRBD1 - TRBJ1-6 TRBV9 CASSVDPGQPNSPLHF TGTGCCAGCAGCGTCGATCCGGGACAGCCAAATTCACCCCTCCACTTT
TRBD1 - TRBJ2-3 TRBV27 CASSLYTGTGVTDTQYF TGTGCCAGCAGTTTATACACCGGGACAGGCGTCACAGATACGCAGTATTTT
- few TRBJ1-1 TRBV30 CAWSVGLTGEAFF TGTGCCTGGAGTGTAGGCCTGACTGGTGAAGCTTTCTTT
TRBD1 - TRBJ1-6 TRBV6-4 CAARRTGGNSPLHF TGTGCCGCGAGACGGACAGGGGGCAATTCACCCCTCCACTTT
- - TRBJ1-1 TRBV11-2 CASTKRVVSLNTEAFF TGTGCCAGCACCAAGAGGGTGGTCAGCTTGAACACTGAAGCTTTCTTT